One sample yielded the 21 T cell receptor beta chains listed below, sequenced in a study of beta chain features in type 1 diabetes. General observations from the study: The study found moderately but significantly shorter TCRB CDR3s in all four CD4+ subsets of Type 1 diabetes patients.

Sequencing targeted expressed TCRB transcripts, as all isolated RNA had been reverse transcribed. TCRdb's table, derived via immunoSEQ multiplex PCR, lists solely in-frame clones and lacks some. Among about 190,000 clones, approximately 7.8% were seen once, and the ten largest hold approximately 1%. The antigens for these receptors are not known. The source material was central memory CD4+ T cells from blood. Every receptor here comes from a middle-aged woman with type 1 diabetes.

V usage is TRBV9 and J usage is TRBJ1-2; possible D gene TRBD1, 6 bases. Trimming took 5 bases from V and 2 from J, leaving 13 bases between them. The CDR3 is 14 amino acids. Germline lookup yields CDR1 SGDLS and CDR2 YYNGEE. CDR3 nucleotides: TGTGCCAGCAGTTCCCGGACAGCGAACTATGGCTACACCTTC. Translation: CASSSRTANYGYTF.

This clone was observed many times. This chain's CDR3 is CASSYPVGTGSHEQYF. The DNA of the CDR3 is TGTGCCAGCAGTTACCCCGTTGGGACAGGGTCACACGAGCAGTACTTC. The V gene is TRBV6-6, the J gene TRBJ2-7; 9 bases line up with TRBD1. Per the germline V gene, CDR1 is MNHNY and CDR2 is SVGAGI (reference sequence). This CDR3 comprises 16 residues. The V segment lost 2 bases and the J segment 5 bases; nucleotides outside the gene matches: 10.

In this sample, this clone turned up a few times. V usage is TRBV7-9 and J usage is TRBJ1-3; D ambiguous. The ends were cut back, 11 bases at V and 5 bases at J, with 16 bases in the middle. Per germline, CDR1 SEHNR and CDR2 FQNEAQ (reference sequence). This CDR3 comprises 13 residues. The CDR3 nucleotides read TGTGCCCTCCCGGGGTTCGGGAGAAACACCATATATTTT. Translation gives CALPGFGRNTIYF. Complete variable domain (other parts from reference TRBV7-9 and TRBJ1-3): DTGVSQNPRHKITKRGQNVTFRCDPISEHNRLYWYRQTLGQGPEFLTYFQNEAQLEKSRLLSDRFSAERPKGSFSTLEIQRTEQGDSAMYLCALPGFGRNTIYFGEGSWLTVV.

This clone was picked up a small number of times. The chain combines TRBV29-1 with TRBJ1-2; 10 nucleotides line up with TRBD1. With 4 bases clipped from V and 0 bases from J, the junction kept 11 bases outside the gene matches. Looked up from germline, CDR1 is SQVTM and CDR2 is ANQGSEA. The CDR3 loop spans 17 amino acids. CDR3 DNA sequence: TGCAGCGTTGGTGCTAGACAGGGGGCCAGCTCTAACTATGGCTACACCTTC. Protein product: CSVGARQGASSNYGYTF.

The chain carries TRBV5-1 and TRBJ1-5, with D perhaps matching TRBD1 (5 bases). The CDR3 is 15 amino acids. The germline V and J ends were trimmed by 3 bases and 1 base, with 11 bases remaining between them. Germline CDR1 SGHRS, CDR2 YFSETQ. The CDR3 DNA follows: TGCGCCAGCAGCTCGGGGGAGGGCAGCAATCAGCCCCAGCATTTT. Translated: CASSSGEGSNQPQHF.

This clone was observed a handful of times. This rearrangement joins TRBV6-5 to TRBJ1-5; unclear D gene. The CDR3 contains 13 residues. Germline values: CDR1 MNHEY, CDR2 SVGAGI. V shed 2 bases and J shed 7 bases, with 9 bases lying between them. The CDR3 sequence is CASSYGPAQPQHF. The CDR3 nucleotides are TGTGCCAGCAGTTACGGGCCAGCCCAGCCCCAGCATTTT.

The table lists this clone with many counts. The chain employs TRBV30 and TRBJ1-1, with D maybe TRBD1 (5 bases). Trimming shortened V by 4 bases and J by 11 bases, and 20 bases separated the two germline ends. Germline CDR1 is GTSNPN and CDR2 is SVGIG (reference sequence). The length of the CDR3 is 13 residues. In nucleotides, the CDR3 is TGTGCCTGGAACCTCCAGAGGGAGGGGATGGCTTTCTTT. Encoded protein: CAWNLQREGMAFF.

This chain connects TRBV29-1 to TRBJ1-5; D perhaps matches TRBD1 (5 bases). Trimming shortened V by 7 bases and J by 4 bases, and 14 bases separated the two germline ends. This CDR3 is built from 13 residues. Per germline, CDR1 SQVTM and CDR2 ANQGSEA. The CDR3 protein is CSALQGPNQPQHF. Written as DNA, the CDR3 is TGCAGCGCCCTGCAGGGCCCGAATCAGCCCCAGCATTTT. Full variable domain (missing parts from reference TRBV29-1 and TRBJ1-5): SAVISQKPSRDICQRGTSLTIQCQVDSQVTMMFWYRQQPGQSLTLIATANQGSEATYESGFVIDKFPISRPNLTFSTLTVSNMSPEDSSIYLCSALQGPNQPQHFGDGTRLSIL.

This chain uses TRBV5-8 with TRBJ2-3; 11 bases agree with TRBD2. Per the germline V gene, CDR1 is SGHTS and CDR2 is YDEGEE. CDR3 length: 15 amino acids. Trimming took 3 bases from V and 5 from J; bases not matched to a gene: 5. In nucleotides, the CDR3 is TGTGCCAGCAGCTCCACGGGACTAGCGGAAGATACGCAGTATTTT. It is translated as CASSSTGLAEDTQYF.

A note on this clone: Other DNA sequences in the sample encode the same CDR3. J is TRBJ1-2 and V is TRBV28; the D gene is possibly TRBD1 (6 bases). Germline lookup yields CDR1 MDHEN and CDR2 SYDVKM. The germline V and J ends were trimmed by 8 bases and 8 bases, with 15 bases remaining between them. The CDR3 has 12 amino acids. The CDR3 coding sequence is TGTGCCAGCTCCAGGGGTGTCGGGGGCTACACCTTC. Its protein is CASSRGVGGYTF.

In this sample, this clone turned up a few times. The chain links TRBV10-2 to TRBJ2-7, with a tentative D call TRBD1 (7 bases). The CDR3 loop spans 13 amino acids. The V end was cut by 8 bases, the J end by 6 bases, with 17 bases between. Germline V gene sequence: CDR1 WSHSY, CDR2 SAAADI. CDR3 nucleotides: TGCGCCAGCCGGGGGACAGATGGGTCCGAGCAGTACTTC. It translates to CASRGTDGSEQYF.

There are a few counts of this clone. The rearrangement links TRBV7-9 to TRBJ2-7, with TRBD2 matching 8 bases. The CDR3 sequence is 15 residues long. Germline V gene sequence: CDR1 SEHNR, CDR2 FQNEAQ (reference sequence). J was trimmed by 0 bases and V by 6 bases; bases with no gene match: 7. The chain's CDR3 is CASSLLAVSSYEQYF. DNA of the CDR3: TGTGCCAGCAGTTTACTAGCGGTAAGCTCCTACGAGCAGTACTTC.

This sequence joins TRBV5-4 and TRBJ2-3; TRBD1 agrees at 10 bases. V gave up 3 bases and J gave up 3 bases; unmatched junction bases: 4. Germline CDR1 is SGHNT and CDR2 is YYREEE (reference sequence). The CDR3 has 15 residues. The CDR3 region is CASSSGQGITDTQYF. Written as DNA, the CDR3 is TGTGCCAGCAGCTCGGGACAGGGGATAACAGATACGCAGTATTTT.

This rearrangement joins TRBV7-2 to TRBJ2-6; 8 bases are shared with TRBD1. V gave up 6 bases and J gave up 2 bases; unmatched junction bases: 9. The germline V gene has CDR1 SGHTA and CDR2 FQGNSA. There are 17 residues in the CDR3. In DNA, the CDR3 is TGTGCCAGCAGTACCCGGGACAGGATGGCTGGGGCCAACGTCCTGACTTTC. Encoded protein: CASSTRDRMAGANVLTF.

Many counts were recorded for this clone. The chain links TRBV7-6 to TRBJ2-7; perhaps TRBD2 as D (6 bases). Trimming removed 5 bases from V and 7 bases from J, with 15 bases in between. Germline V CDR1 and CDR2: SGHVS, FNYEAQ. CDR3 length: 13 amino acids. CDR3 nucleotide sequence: TGTGCCAGCAGCCCGCTTCGGGGGAGAGAGCAGTACTTC. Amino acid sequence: CASSPLRGREQYF.

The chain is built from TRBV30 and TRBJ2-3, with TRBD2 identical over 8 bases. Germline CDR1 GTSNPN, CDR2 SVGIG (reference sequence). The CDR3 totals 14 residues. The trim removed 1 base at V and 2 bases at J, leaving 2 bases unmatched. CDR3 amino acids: CAWSAGGATDTQYF. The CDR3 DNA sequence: TGTGCCTGGAGTGCCGGGGGGGCCACAGATACGCAGTATTTT. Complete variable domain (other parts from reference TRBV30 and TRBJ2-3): SQTIHQWPATLVQPVGSPLSLECTVEGTSNPNLYWYRQAAGRGLQLLFYSVGIGQISSEVPQNLSASRPQDRQFILSSKKLLLSDSGFYLCAWSAGGATDTQYFGPGTRLTVL.

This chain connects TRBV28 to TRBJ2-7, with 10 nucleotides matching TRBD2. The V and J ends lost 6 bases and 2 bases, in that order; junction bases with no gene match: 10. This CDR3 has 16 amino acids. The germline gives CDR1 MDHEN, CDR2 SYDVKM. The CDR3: CASSTMTSGRPYEQYF. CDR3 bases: TGTGCCAGCAGCACCATGACTAGCGGGCGACCCTACGAGCAGTACTTC. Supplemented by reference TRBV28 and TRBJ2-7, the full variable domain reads DVKVTQSSRYLVKRTGEKVFLECVQDMDHENMFWYRQDPGLGLRLIYFSYDVKMKEKGDIPEGYSVSREKKERFSLILESASTNQTSMYLCASSTMTSGRPYEQYFGPGTRLTVT.

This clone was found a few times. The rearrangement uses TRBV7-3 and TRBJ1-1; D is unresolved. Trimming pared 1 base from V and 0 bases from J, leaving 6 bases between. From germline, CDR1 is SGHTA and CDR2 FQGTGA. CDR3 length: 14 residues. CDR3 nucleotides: TGTGCCAGCAGCTTAAGTCCCATGAACACTGAAGCTTTCTTT. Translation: CASSLSPMNTEAFF.

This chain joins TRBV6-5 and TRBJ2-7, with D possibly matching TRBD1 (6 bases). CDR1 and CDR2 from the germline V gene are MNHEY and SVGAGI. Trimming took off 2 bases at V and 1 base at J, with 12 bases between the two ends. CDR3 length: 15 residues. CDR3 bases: TGTGCCAGCAGTTACCGTACCACAGGGTCCTACGAGCAGTACTTC. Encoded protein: CASSYRTTGSYEQYF.

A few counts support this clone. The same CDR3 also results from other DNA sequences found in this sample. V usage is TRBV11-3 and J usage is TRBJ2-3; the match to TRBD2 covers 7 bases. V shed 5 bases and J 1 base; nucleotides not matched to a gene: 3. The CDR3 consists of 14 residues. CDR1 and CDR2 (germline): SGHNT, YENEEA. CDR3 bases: TGTGCCAGCAGCCCGGGGGGACGCACAGATACGCAGTATTTT. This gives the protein CASSPGGRTDTQYF.

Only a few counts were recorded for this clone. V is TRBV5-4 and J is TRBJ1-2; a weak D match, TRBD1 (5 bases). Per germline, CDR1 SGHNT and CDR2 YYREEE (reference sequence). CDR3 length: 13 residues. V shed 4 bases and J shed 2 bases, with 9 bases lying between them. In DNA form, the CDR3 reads TGTGCCAGCAGCGTGGACACGAACTATGGCTACACCTTC. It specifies CASSVDTNYGYTF.